This TCR beta chain was sequenced in a study of preoperative IRX-2 immunotherapy in early breast cancer. The ends were cut back, 4 bases at V and 4 bases at J, with 10 bases in the middle. Germline V CDR1 and CDR2: MNHGY, SAAAGT. This CDR3 has 13 residues. Profiled with immunoSEQ multiplex PCR; TCRdb holds only in-frame clones, not every one. The sample consists of fewer than 40,000 clones, approximately 89% of them appearing once. Treatment meaning: preoperative locoregional IRX-2 cytokine immunotherapy. Samples came from a phase Ib trial of preoperative locoregional IRX-2 cytokine immunotherapy. This sequence joins TRBV6-8 and TRBJ1-2; maybe TRBD1 (6 bases). This sample comprised tumor tissue, obtained after IRX-2 immunotherapy. The clonotype originates from a human donor with breast cancer. CDR3 sequence reads: CASSSGTSYGYTF. The CDR3 DNA reads TGTGCCAGCAGTTCCGGGACAAGCTATGGCTACACCTTC.